This TCR beta chain was profiled in a study of control samples from healthy donors and cancer patients. TCRdb keeps only in-frame clones here, not all; method: immunoSEQ multiplex PCR. The sample carries just over 80,000 clones, around 94% recorded once. V dropped 2 bases and J dropped 6 bases, with 5 bases sitting between them. This CDR3 has 12 residues. Germline V gene lookup returns CDR1 MDHEN and CDR2 SYDVKM. The rearrangement uses TRBV28 and TRBJ1-5; D is uncertain. Sample: blood. The TCR was taken from a woman aged 18 to 35 in good health. The CDR3 DNA reads TGTGCCAGCAGTTTAATCTCTCAGCCCCAGCATTTT. It codes for CASSLISQPQHF.